Below are 23 T cell receptor beta chains sequenced from a single sample in a study of cytomegalovirus exposure and HLA in healthy donors. PCR involved 60 Vbeta and 13 Jbeta primers. Generated by immunoSEQ multiplex PCR, the TCRdb table keeps only in-frame clones and is missing some. The sample carries about 180,000 clones, around three quarters recorded once. The source material was PBMCs. The receptors originated from a woman aged 45 to 65 in good health and CMV-seropositive.

The chain uses TRBV5-1 and TRBJ1-1; the D is unclear. Trimming removed 0 bases at V and 10 bases at J, with 16 bases between. Germline V CDR1 and CDR2: SGHRS, YFSETQ. This CDR3 region has 14 residues. CDR3 nucleotide sequence: TGCGCCAGCAGCTTGGGAAATTTTGGCAGATCAGCTTTCTTT. Its protein is CASSLGNFGRSAFF.

The chain joins TRBV7-2 to TRBJ1-1, with D perhaps matching TRBD1 (5 bases). Between the trimmed V and J ends, which lost 3 bases and 4 bases, there was a span of 9 bases. This CDR3 comprises 13 residues. The germline CDR1 and CDR2 sequences are SGHTA and FQGNSA. CDR3 sequence: CASSFGGSTEAFF. DNA for the CDR3: TGTGCCAGCAGCTTTGGGGGGAGCACTGAAGCTTTCTTT. Complete variable domain (other parts from reference TRBV7-2 and TRBJ1-1): GAGVSQSPSNKVTEKGKDVELRCDPISGHTALYWYRQSLGQGLEFLIYFQGNSAPDKSGLPSDRFSAERTGGSVSTLTIQRTQQEDSAVYLCASSFGGSTEAFFGQGTRLTVV.

This chain connects TRBV2 to TRBJ1-2, with 9 bases aligning to TRBD1. The CDR3 covers 13 residues. Germline V gives CDR1 SNHLY, CDR2 FYNNEI. The V gene end was trimmed by 11 bases and the J gene end by 6 bases; junction bases not matched to a gene: 10. In DNA form, the CDR3 reads TGTGCCGGCCACGGGACAGGGTACGATGGCTACACCTTC. This codes for CAGHGTGYDGYTF.

This clone was found a few times. V gene TRBV5-1 combines with J gene TRBJ2-2; a possible D gene is TRBD2 (6 bases). Germline V gene lookup returns CDR1 SGHRS and CDR2 YFSETQ. This CDR3 region has 15 residues. Trimming stripped 1 base from V and 3 bases from J, with 10 bases between. Here the CDR3 DNA reads TGCGCCAGCAGCTTGCAGCGGGCCGACACCGGGGAGCTGTTTTTT. This gives the protein CASSLQRADTGELFF.

The chain links TRBV27 to TRBJ1-5; D uncertain. The germline V and J ends were trimmed by 2 bases and 6 bases, with 8 bases remaining between them. This CDR3 is built from 13 residues. The germline CDR1 and CDR2 sequences are MNHEY and SMNVEV (reference sequence). The CDR3 bases are TGTGCCAGCAGTTTAGGAGCGGGTCAGCCCCAGCATTTT. Translating gives CASSLGAGQPQHF.

The chain employs TRBV6-1 and TRBJ2-1; D is ambiguous. CDR1 is MNHNS, CDR2 SASEGT, per germline. CDR3 length: 12 amino acids. Deletions cut 2 bases from V and 4 bases from J, with 3 bases between. The CDR3 DNA reads TGTGCCAGCAGTGAACTATACAATGAGCAGTTCTTC. Protein: CASSELYNEQFF.

V gene TRBV2 combines with J gene TRBJ2-1, with TRBD2 identical over 10 bases. The CDR3 length is 17 residues. Germline V lookup: CDR1 SNHLY, CDR2 FYNNEI. J lost 4 bases, V lost 6 bases, and 12 bases had no gene match. In nucleotides, the CDR3 is TGTGCCAGCAGCGGAGAAGTAGCGGGGGGCCCTTACAATGAGCAGTTCTTC. This gives the protein CASSGEVAGGPYNEQFF.

The V and J genes are TRBV9 and TRBJ1-2; 12 nucleotides line up with TRBD1. Trimming removed 4 bases from V and 6 bases from J; junction bases left unmatched: 13. Looked up from germline, CDR1 is SGDLS and CDR2 is YYNGEE. The CDR3 spans 17 residues. The CDR3 sequence: CASSPTGTGGKSDGYTF. CDR3 nucleotides: TGTGCCAGCAGCCCGACCGGGACAGGGGGCAAGTCGGATGGCTACACCTTC.

This rearrangement joins TRBV15 to TRBJ1-5, with 9 nucleotides matching TRBD1. The CDR3 totals 15 residues. V was clipped by 0 bases and J by 6 bases; unmatched bases: 3. CDR1 is LNHNV and CDR2 is YYDKDF in the germline V gene (reference sequence). The CDR3 reads CATSRDDRGFQPQHF. CDR3 DNA: TGTGCCACCAGCAGAGATGACAGGGGGTTTCAGCCCCAGCATTTT.

This clone has a single count. V is TRBV2 and J is TRBJ2-7; 12 bases are a match to TRBD2. The CDR3 runs to 14 residues. The germline CDR1 and CDR2 sequences are SNHLY and FYNNEI. Germline trimming cut 6 bases from V and 5 bases from J; bases unmatched to any gene: 5. DNA for the CDR3: TGTGCCAGCAGCCGACTAGCGGGAGCGAACGAGCAGTACTTC. Amino acid sequence: CASSRLAGANEQYF.

Remarks on this clone: This same CDR3 is encoded by further DNA sequences in the sample. The gene calls are TRBV5-1 and TRBJ1-3; unclear D gene. The CDR3 has 15 residues. Germline-derived CDR1 and CDR2 are SGHRS and YFSETQ. With 0 bases removed from V and 0 bases from J, the gap between germline ends came to 7 bases. The CDR3 here is CASSLAGLSGNTIYF. In nucleotides, the CDR3 is TGCGCCAGCAGCTTGGCAGGCCTCTCTGGAAACACCATATATTTT.

CDR3 bases: TGCGCCAGCAGCTTTGCGGGATACGAAAAACTGTTTTTT. It codes for CASSFAGYEKLFF. The J gene is TRBJ1-4, the V gene TRBV5-1; D gene unclear. The CDR3 length is 13 residues. The V gene's germline CDR1 is SGHRS and CDR2 YFSETQ. The V and J ends lost 2 bases and 8 bases respectively, with 10 bases between them.

A single count supports this clone. This sequence joins TRBV5-1 and TRBJ1-1; TRBD1 matches 8 bases. V was clipped by 6 bases and J by 5 bases; unmatched bases: 9. Germline V lookup: CDR1 SGHRS, CDR2 YFSETQ. The CDR3 has 14 residues. The CDR3 spells CASMRTGHDTEAFF. The CDR3 DNA follows: TGCGCCAGCATGCGGACAGGGCATGATACTGAAGCTTTCTTT.

This chain links TRBV6-4 with TRBJ2-3; 7 nucleotides align to TRBD1. This CDR3 contains 15 residues. V shed 3 bases, J shed 4 bases, and the junction held 7 bases outside the gene matches. Per the germline V gene, CDR1 is MRHNA and CDR2 is SNTAGT. CDR3 in DNA: TGTGCCAGCAGTGAACAGGGGATGGACGCAGATACGCAGTATTTT. It yields the protein CASSEQGMDADTQYF.

Comments on this clone: At one end the junction does not follow the germline gene, possibly because of a read error. This sample includes further DNA sequences coding for the same CDR3. The rearrangement links TRBV6-5 to TRBJ1-4; 10 bases align to TRBD1. Germline-derived CDR1 and CDR2 are MNHEY and SVGAGI. The CDR3 runs to 16 residues. This CDR3 is CASSYTAGTGDEKLFF. The CDR3 DNA follows: TGTGCCAGCAGTTACACAGCCGGGACAGGGGATGAAAAGCTGTTTTTT.

V and J are TRBV15 and TRBJ2-2, with D hard to call. The CDR3 has 14 residues. Germline V gene data show CDR1 as LNHNV and CDR2 as YYDKDF (reference sequence). Trimming cost V 6 bases and J 3 bases, with 11 bases left between them. In nucleotides, the CDR3 is TGTGCCACCAGTTCTCGCGCGGACACCGGGGAGCTGTTTTTT. It is translated as CATSSRADTGELFF.

The J gene is TRBJ2-7, the V gene TRBV6-4; D might be TRBD1 (7 bases). The germline gives CDR1 MRHNA, CDR2 SNTAGT. The length of the CDR3 is 15 residues. Trimming cost V 4 bases and J 3 bases, with 16 bases left between them. CDR3 in amino acids: CASSVRDSPNYEQYF. CDR3 nucleotides: TGTGCCAGCAGTGTGCGGGACAGTCCCAACTACGAGCAGTACTTC.

The rearrangement links TRBV7-2 to TRBJ2-6; tentatively, D is TRBD2 (6 bases). CDR3 length: 15 residues. Trimming shortened V by 5 bases and J by 0 bases, and 8 bases separated the two germline ends. Germline CDR1 and CDR2: SGHTA and FQGNSA. The CDR3 protein is CASSRGSSGANVLTF. CDR3 sequence (DNA): TGTGCCAGCAGCCGGGGGAGCTCTGGGGCCAACGTCCTGACTTTC.

The rearrangement uses TRBV5-8 and TRBJ1-1; the D is unclear. CDR3 length equals 12 residues. Per germline, CDR1 SGHTS and CDR2 YDEGEE. V dropped 2 bases and J dropped 10 bases, with 12 bases sitting between them. In DNA form, the CDR3 reads TGTGCCAGCAGCTTATACGTAACGGGAGCTTTCTTT. It codes for CASSLYVTGAFF.

J is TRBJ2-4 and V is TRBV19; tentative D call: TRBD2 (5 bases). From germline, CDR1 is LNHDA and CDR2 SQIVND (reference sequence). This CDR3 is 15 amino acids long. Trimming pared 8 bases from V and 3 bases from J, leaving 17 bases between. The CDR3 spells CASVGVSFGKNIQYF. Here the CDR3 DNA reads TGTGCCAGTGTGGGAGTTAGCTTTGGCAAAAACATTCAGTACTTC.

The rearrangement uses TRBV25-1 and TRBJ1-1; no definite D call. The germline V gene has CDR1 MGHDK and CDR2 SYGVNS. Deletions cut 3 bases from V and 5 bases from J, with 22 bases between. The CDR3 extends over 17 amino acids. CDR3: CASSDLSDTRGRTEAFF. CDR3 in DNA: TGTGCCAGCAGTGATCTCTCGGATACGCGGGGTCGGACTGAAGCTTTCTTT.

The chain has TRBV5-6 and TRBJ1-5, with D perhaps matching TRBD1 (6 bases). The CDR3 is 14 amino acids. V was pared by 2 bases and J by 3 bases, with 9 bases between. Germline values: CDR1 SGHDT, CDR2 YYEEEE. CDR3 in amino acids: CASSFRQANQPQHF. The CDR3, as DNA: TGTGCCAGCAGCTTTAGACAGGCCAATCAGCCCCAGCATTTT.

This sequence joins TRBV7-9 and TRBJ2-1; perhaps TRBD2 as D (6 bases). Germline-derived CDR1 and CDR2 are SEHNR and FQNEAQ (reference sequence). V shed 1 base and J shed 9 bases, with 10 bases lying between them. The CDR3 covers 13 residues. The CDR3 DNA is TGTGCCAGCAGCTTAGGGGGACTCGGTGAGCAGTTCTTC. The encoded protein is CASSLGGLGEQFF.